This TCR beta chain was sequenced during a study of cytomegalovirus exposure and HLA in healthy donors. General study points: In vitro experiments confirmed that three CMV-associated chains were specific for CMV antigens. Among TCR sequences, most were rare, though some public TCRs appeared in many donors. Available immune exposure information covered CMV serostatus only. Upon later analysis, TCR association rates were observed to vary by HLA locus, being highest for DRB1 and lowest for HLA-C.

The PCR was carried out with 60 Vbeta primers and 13 Jbeta primers. Profiled with immunoSEQ multiplex PCR; TCRdb holds only in-frame clones, not every one. The table records tens of thousands of clones, 70% to 80% of them present only once. In the case of this clone: Its antigen is unidentified.

Germline V gives CDR1 SNHLY, CDR2 FYNNEI. The CDR3 is made up of 14 amino acids. V was clipped by 10 bases and J by 3 bases, with 18 bases between them. This chain links TRBV2 with TRBJ1-2; TRBD1 is a possible D gene (6 bases). The source material was PBMCs. This sequence was found in a female donor in good health and CMV-seronegative. The chain's CDR3 is CAIHGAGDDYGYTF. CDR3 in DNA: TGTGCCATCCACGGGGCAGGGGACGACTATGGCTACACCTTC.